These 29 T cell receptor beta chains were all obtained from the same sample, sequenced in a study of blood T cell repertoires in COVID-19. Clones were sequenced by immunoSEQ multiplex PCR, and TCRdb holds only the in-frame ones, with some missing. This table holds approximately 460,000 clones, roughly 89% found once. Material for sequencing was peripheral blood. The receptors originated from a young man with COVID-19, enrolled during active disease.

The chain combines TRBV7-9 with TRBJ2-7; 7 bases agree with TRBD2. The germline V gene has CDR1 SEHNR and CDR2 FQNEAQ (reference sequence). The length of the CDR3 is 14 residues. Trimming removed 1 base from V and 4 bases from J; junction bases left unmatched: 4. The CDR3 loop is CASSLVGGGYEQYF. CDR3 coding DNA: TGTGCCAGCAGCTTAGTCGGGGGAGGGTACGAGCAGTACTTC.

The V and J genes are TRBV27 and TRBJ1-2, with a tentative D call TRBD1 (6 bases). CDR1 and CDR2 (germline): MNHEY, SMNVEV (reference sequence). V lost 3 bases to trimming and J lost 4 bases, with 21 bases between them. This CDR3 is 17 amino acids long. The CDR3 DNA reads TGTGCCAGCAGTTTCGGAAGTACAGGGAGAAGGGGCTATGGCTACACCTTC. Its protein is CASSFGSTGRRGYGYTF.

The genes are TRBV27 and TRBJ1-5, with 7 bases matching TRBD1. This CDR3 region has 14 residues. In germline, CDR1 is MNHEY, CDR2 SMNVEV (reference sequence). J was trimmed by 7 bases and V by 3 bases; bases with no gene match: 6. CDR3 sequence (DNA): TGTGCCAGCAGTTTGACAGGGTTCCACCAGCCCCAGCATTTT. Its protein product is CASSLTGFHQPQHF.

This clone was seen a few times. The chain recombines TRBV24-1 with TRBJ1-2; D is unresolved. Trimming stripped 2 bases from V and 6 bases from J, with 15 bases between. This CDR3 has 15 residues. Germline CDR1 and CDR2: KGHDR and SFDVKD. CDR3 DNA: TGTGCCACCAGTGATTCCCGGGAGCTGACAAATGGCTACACCTTC. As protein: CATSDSRELTNGYTF.

The CDR3 DNA reads as TGTGCCAGCAGCCTCGGGCTAGCGGGTTACAATGAGCAGTTCTTC. This encodes CASSLGLAGYNEQFF. The V and J genes are TRBV11-3 and TRBJ2-1, with 8 positions matching TRBD2. Losses at the gene ends were 5 bases for V and 4 bases for J; bases not matched to a gene: 7. Germline CDR1 is SGHNT and CDR2 is YENEEA. The CDR3 extends over 15 amino acids.

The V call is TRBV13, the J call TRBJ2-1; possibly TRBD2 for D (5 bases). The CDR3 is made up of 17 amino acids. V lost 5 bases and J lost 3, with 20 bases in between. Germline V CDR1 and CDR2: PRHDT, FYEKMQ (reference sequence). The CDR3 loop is CASSRSGARGRYNEQFF. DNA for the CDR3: TGTGCCAGCAGCCGTTCCGGCGCACGGGGTCGCTACAATGAGCAGTTCTTC.

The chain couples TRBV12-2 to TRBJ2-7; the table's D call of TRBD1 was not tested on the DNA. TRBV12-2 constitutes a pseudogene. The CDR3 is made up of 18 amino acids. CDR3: CAKARGDIRESGPNEQYF. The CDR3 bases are TGTGCAAAGGCCCGAGGGGACATAAGGGAGTCGGGTCCTAACGAGCAGTACTTC.

CDR3 residues: CASSEGEGGWETQYF. CDR3 nucleotide sequence: TGTGCCAGCAGTGAAGGGGAAGGGGGTTGGGAGACCCAGTACTTC. This chain uses TRBV2 with TRBJ2-5; tentative D call: TRBD1 (6 bases). The CDR3 length is 15 residues. Trimming left V 1 base short and J 5 bases short, with 14 bases between. Germline V gives CDR1 SNHLY, CDR2 FYNNEI. Complete variable domain (other parts from reference TRBV2 and TRBJ2-5): EPEVTQTPSHQVTQMGQEVILRCVPISNHLYFYWYRQILGQKVEFLVSFYNNEISEKSEIFDDQFSVERPDGSNFTLKIRSTKLEDSAMYFCASSEGEGGWETQYFGPGTRLLVL.

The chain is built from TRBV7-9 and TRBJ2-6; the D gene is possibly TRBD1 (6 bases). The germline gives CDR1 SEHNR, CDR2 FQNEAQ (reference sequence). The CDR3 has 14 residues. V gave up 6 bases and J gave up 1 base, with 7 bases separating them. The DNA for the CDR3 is TGTGCCAGCAGTGGACAGTCTGGGGCCAACGTCCTGACTTTC. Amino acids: CASSGQSGANVLTF.

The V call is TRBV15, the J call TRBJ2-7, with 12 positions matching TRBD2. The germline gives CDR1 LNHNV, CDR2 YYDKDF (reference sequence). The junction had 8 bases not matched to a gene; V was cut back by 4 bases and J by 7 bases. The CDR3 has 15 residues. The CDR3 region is CATSTRTSGIGEQYF. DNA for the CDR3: TGTGCCACCAGCACTAGGACTAGCGGGATCGGGGAGCAGTACTTC.

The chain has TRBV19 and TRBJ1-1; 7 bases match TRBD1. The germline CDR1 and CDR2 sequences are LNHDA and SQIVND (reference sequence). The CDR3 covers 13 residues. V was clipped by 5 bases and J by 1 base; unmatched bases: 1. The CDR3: CASSYRGNTEAFF. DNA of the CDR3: TGTGCCAGTAGTTACAGGGGGAACACTGAAGCTTTCTTT.

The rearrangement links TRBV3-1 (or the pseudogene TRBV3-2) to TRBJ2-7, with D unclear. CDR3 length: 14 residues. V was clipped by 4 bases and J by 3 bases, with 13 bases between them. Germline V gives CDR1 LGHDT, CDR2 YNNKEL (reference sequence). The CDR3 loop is CASSPMGSSYEQYF. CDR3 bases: TGTGCCAGCAGCCCCATGGGCAGTAGCTACGAGCAGTACTTC.

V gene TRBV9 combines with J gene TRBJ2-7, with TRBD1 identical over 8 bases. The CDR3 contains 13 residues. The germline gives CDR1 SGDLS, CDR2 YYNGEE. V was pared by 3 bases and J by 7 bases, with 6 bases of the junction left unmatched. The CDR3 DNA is TGTGCCAGCAGCGCCAGGACAGGGAAAGAGCAGTACTTC. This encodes CASSARTGKEQYF.

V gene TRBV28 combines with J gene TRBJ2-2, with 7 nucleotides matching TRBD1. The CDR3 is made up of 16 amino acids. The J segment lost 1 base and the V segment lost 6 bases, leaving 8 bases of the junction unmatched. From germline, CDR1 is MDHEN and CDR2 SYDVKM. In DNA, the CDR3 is TGTGCCAGCAGCGAGCCCCGACAGGGGAACACCGGGGAGCTGTTTTTT. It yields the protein CASSEPRQGNTGELFF.

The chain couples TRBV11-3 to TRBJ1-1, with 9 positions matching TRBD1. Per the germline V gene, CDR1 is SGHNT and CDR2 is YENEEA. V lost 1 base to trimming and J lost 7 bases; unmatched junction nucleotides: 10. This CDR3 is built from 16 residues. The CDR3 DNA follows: TGTGCCAGCAGCTTAGTATTCACAGGGGGCGCGGGTGAAGCTTTCTTT. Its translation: CASSLVFTGGAGEAFF. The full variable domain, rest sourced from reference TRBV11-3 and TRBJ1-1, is EAGVVQSPRYKIIEKKQPVAFWCNPISGHNTLYWYLQNLGQGPELLIRYENEEAVDDSQLPKDRFSAERLKGVDSTLKIQPAELGDSAVYLCASSLVFTGGAGEAFFGQGTRLTVV.

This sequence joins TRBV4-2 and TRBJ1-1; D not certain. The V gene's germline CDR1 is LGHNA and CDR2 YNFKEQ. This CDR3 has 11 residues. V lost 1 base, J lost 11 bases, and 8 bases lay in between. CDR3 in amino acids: CASSQGRVAFF. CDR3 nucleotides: TGTGCCAGCAGCCAAGGGCGGGTGGCTTTCTTT.

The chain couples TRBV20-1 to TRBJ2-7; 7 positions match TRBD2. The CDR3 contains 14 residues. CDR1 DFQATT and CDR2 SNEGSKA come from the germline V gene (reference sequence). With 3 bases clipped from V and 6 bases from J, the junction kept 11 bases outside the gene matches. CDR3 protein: CSASRAGAPSEQYF. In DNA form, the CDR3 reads TGCAGTGCTAGTCGGGCGGGAGCTCCTTCCGAGCAGTACTTC.

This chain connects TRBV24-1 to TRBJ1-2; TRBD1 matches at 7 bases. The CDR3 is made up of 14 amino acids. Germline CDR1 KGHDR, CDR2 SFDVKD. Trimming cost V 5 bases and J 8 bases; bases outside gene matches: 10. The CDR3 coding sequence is TGTGCCACCAGTGGAAGGACAGGCAGTATCGGCTACACCTTC. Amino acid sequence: CATSGRTGSIGYTF.

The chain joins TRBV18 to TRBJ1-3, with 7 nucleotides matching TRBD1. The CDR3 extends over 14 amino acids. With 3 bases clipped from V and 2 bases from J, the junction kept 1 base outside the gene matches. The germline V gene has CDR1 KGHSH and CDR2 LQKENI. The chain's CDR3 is CASSPDRAGNTIYF. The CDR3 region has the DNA TGTGCCAGCTCACCCGACAGGGCTGGAAACACCATATATTTT.

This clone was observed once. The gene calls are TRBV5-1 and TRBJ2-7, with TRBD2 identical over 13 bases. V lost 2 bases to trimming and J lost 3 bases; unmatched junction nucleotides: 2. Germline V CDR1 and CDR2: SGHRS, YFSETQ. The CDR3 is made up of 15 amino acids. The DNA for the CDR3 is TGCGCCAGCAGCTTCGGACTAGCGGGAGTCTACGAGCAGTACTTC. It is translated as CASSFGLAGVYEQYF.

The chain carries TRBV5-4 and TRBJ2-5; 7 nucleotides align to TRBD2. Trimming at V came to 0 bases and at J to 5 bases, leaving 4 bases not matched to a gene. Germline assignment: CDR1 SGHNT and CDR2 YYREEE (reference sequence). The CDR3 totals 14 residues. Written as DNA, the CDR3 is TGTGCCAGCAGCTTGGCCCTCGGGGGGGAGACCCAGTACTTC. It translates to CASSLALGGETQYF.

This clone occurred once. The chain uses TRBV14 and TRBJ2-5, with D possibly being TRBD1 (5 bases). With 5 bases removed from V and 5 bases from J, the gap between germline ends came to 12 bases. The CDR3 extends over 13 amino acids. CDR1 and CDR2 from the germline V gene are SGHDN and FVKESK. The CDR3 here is CASSRGLVETQYF. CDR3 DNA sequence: TGTGCCAGCAGCAGGGGTTTGGTCGAGACCCAGTACTTC.

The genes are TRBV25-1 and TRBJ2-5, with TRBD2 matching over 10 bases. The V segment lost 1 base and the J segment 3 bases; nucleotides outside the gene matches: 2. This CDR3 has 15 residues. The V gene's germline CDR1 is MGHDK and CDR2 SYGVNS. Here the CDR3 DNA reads TGTGCCAGCAGTGAATCCCTAGCGGGGGAAGAGACCCAGTACTTC. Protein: CASSESLAGEETQYF.

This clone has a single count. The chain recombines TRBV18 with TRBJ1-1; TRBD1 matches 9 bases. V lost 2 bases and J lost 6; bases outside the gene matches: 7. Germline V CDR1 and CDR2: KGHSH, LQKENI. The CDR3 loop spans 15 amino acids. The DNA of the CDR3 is TGTGCCAGCTCACCAACGGGACGGACAGGGGCTGAAGCTTTCTTT. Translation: CASSPTGRTGAEAFF.

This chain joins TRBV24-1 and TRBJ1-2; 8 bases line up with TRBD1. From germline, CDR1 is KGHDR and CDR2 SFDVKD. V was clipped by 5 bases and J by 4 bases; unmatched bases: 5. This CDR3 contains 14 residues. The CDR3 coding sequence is TGTGCCACCAGTGCCCGACAGGGGAGCTATGGCTACACCTTC. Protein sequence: CATSARQGSYGYTF.

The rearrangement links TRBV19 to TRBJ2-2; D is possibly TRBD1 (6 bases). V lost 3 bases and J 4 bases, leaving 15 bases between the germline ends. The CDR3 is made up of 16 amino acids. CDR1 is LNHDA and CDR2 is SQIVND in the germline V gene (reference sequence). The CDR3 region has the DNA TGTGCCAGTAGTATTAGATACAGGGAGCCCACCGGGGAGCTGTTTTTT. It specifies CASSIRYREPTGELFF.

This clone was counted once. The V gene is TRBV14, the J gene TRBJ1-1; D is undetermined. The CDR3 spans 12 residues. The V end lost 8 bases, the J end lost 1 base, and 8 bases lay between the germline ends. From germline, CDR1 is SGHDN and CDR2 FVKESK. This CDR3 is CASGRQNTEAFF. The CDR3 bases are TGTGCCAGCGGTCGACAGAACACTGAAGCTTTCTTT.

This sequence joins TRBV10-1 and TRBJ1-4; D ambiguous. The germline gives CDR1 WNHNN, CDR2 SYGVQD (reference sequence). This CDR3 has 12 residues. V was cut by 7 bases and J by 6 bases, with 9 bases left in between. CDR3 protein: CASNSGDEKLFF. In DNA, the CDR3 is TGCGCCAGCAATTCCGGGGATGAAAAACTGTTTTTT.

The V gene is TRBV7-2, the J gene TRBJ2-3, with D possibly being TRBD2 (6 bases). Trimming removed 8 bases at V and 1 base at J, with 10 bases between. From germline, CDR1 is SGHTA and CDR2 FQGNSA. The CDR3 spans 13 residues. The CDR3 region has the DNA TGTGCCAGCGGGCGGGATGGCACAGATACGCAGTATTTT. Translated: CASGRDGTDTQYF.